One and the same sample provided the 9 T cell receptor beta chains below, sequenced in a study of T cell clonality in common variable immunodeficiency. The assay was immunoSEQ multiplex PCR, and TCRdb's table has in-frame clones only and misses some. The sample counts about 47,000 clones, none seen once; the ten largest own about 0.73%. The sample comprised peripheral blood mononuclear cells. These receptors originate from a person between 18 and 75 years old in good health.

This clone was observed at least ten times. The observed sequence ends 3 residues before the CDR3 terminus, with the missing tail filled in from the germline J gene. The rearrangement uses TRBV4-1 and TRBJ1-6; 8 nucleotides match TRBD1. The CDR3 runs 14 residues. Germline CDR1 and CDR2: MGHRA and YSYEKL. The J segment lost 7 bases and the V segment lost 5 bases, leaving 4 bases of the junction unmatched. CDR3 sequence reads: CASSWDRINSPLHF. Incomplete CDR3 DNA: TGCGCCAGCAGCTGGGACAGGATAAATTCACCC.

Many counts were recorded for this clone. The sequence runs out 3 residues before the end of the CDR3; the remainder is reconstructed from the germline J gene. The rearrangement uses TRBV19 and TRBJ2-6; D perhaps matches TRBD1 (5 bases). The germline V gene encodes CDR1 LNHDA and CDR2 SQIVND (reference sequence). V was pared by 4 bases and J by 0 bases, with 7 bases between. The CDR3 totals 15 residues. The CDR3: CASSTQGSGANVLTF. Partial CDR3 DNA: TGTGCCAGTAGTACCCAGGGCTCTGGGGCCAACGTC.

This clone has a count of ten or more. Read data end 3 residues before the CDR3 end; the end is taken from the germline J gene. The V gene is TRBV6-1, the J gene TRBJ2-7; D perhaps matches TRBD1 (6 bases). The germline V gene has CDR1 MNHNS and CDR2 SASEGT. Trimming cost V 3 bases and J 1 base, with 10 bases left between them. CDR3 length equals 14 residues. The part of the CDR3 DNA that was read is TGTGCCAGCAGTGACTGGGACACGTCCTACGAG. Translating it yields CASSDWDTSYE. The full CDR3 is CASSDWDTSYEQYF.

This clone was recorded many times. Sequencing ends 3 residues short of the CDR3 end; the germline J gene provides the rest. The V and J genes are TRBV5-1 and TRBJ1-1; D remains ambiguous. V was shortened by 7 bases and J by 6 bases, with 16 bases between the two germline ends. Germline values: CDR1 SGHRS, CDR2 YFSETQ. The CDR3 has 13 residues. Incomplete CDR3 DNA: TGCGCCAGCCAGCCCCAGGAAACCTCTGAA. Translated: CASQPQETSE. The complete CDR3 reads CASQPQETSEAFF.

This clone was seen ten or more times. The CDR3 end falls 3 residues outside the read, so it is completed with the germline J gene. This chain connects TRBV20-1 to TRBJ2-5; TRBD2 is a possible D gene (7 bases). This CDR3 comprises 13 residues. CDR1 is DFQATT, CDR2 SNEGSKA, per germline (reference sequence). V lost 6 bases, J lost 4 bases, and 15 bases lay in between. This chain's CDR3 is CSANGGRAETQYF. The sequenced part of the CDR3 DNA is TGCAGTGCCAACGGGGGGCGCGCAGAGACC.

This clone occurred many times. The read terminates 3 residues ahead of where the CDR3 ends, so the germline J gene completes it. The chain couples TRBV20-1 to TRBJ1-1; 7 positions agree with TRBD1. Germline CDR1 and CDR2: DFQATT and SNEGSKA (reference sequence). The CDR3 sequence is 13 residues long. The DNA read from the CDR3 is TGCAGTGCTAGAGGGGACAGCACTACCGAA. It translates to CSARGDSTTE. The entire CDR3 reads CSARGDSTTEAFF.

Ten or more counts support this clone. The missing CDR3 end, 3 residues past where the read stops, is filled in from the germline J gene. The chain carries TRBV11-2 and TRBJ2-7, with TRBD1 matching 8 bases. In germline, CDR1 is SGHAT, CDR2 FQNNGV. V lost 5 bases and J lost 2; bases outside the gene matches: 5. This CDR3 region has 14 residues. The CDR3 sequence is CASSLTGAAYEQYF. The DNA read from the CDR3 is TGTGCCAGCAGCCTGACAGGGGCCGCCTACGAG.

This clone was seen repeatedly, ten times or more. The read ends 3 residues shy of where the CDR3 ends; the end is completed using the germline J gene. The genes are TRBV20-1 and TRBJ2-7; TRBD2 might be the D (5 bases). The CDR3 loop spans 14 amino acids. Germline V gene data show CDR1 as DFQATT and CDR2 as SNEGSKA (reference sequence). Trimming left V 0 bases short and J 3 bases short, with 12 bases between. CDR3 DNA, as far as it was read: TGCAGTGCTAGAGATCTTAGCGTGAACTACGAG. It specifies CSARDLSVNYE. The full-length CDR3 reads as CSARDLSVNYEQYF.

At least ten counts were recorded for this clone. The CDR3 bases that were read are TGTGCCAGCCTTAGCAGTAACTATGGC. The encoded protein is CASLSSNYG. The full CDR3 is CASLSSNYGYTF. The chain couples TRBV12-3 or TRBV12-4 to TRBJ1-2; D unresolved. Sequencing ends 3 residues short of the CDR3 end; the germline J gene provides the rest. This CDR3 comprises 12 residues. Trimming stripped 8 bases from V and 1 base from J, with 8 bases between.